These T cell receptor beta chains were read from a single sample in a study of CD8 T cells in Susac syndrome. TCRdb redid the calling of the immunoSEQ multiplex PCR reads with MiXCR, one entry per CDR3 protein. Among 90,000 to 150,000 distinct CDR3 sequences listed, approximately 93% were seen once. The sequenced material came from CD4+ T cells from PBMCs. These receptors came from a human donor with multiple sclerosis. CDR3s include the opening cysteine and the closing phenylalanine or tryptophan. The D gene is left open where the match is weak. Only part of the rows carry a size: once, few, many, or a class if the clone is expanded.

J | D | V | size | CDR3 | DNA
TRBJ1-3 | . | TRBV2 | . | CASSGTSGNTIYF | TGTGCCAGCAGTGGGACCTCTGGAAACACCATATATTTT
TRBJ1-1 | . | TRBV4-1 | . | CASSPARLVGARNTEAFF | TGCGCCAGCAGCCCGGCCCGGTTGGTGGGGGCGAGGAACACTGAAGCTTTCTTT
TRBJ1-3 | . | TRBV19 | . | CASSIGGSGNTIYF | TGTGCCAGTAGTATCGGAGGATCTGGAAACACCATATATTTT
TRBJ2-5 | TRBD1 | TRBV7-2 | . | CASTPQGQGGETQYF | TGTGCCAGCACACCCCAGGGACAGGGGGGAGAGACCCAGTACTTC
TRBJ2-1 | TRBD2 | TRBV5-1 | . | CASSVPGRDEQFF | TGCGCCAGCAGTGTCCCGGGGAGGGATGAGCAGTTCTTC
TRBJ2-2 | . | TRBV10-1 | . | CASSRLPTGELFF | TGCGCCAGCAGTAGATTACCCACCGGGGAGCTGTTTTTT
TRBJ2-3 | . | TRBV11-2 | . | CASRPGFPDTQYF | TGTGCCAGCAGACCAGGGTTTCCAGATACGCAGTATTTT
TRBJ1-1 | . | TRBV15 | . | CATSISLNTEAFF | TGTGCCACCAGCATCAGTTTGAACACTGAAGCTTTCTTT
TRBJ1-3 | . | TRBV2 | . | CASRLAAVSGNTIYF | TGTGCCAGCAGGTTGGCTGCCGTCTCTGGAAACACCATATATTTT
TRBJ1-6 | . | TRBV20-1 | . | CSARGMWTSPLHF | TGCAGTGCTAGGGGGATGTGGACTTCACCCCTCCACTTT
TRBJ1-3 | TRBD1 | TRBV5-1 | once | CASSPNGQVISGNTIYF | TGCGCCAGCAGCCCAAACGGACAGGTCATCTCTGGAAACACCATATATTTT
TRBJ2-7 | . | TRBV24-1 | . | CATSDGATYEQYF | TGTGCCACCAGTGACGGGGCCACCTACGAGCAGTACTTC
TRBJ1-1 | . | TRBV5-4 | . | CASSSGGGWETEAFF | TGTGCCAGCAGCTCGGGTGGGGGATGGGAGACTGAAGCTTTCTTT
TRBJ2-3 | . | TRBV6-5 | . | CASNKLGADTQYF | TGTGCCAGCAATAAGTTGGGGGCAGATACGCAGTATTTT
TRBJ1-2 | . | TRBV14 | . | CASSQNFGQLTSGYTF | TGTGCCAGCAGCCAGAACTTTGGCCAGCTAACTTCTGGCTACACCTTC
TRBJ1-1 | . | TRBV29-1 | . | CSVDLGAEAFF | TGCAGCGTTGATCTAGGCGCTGAAGCTTTCTTT
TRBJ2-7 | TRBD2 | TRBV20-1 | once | CSVTSGDYEQYF | TGCAGTGTGACTAGCGGGGACTACGAGCAGTACTTC
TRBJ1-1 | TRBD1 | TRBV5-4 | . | CASSFGGGGGDTEAFF | TGTGCCAGCAGCTTTGGAGGGGGCGGGGGAGACACTGAAGCTTTCTTT
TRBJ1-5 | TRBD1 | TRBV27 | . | CASSPSYLTGISNQPQHF | TGTGCCAGCAGTCCCTCCTACCTGACAGGGATTAGCAATCAGCCCCAGCATTTT
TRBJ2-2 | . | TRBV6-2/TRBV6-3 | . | CASTSLTVLEELFF | TGTGCCAGCACCTCTCTGACCGTTCTAGAGGAGCTGTTTTTT
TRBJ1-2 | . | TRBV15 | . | CATSRDTGSYGYTF | TGTGCCACCAGCAGAGATACAGGATCTTACGGCTACACCTTC
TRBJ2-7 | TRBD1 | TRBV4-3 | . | CASSQVGTGGLYEQYF | TGCGCCAGCAGCCAAGTTGGGACAGGGGGCCTCTACGAGCAGTACTTC
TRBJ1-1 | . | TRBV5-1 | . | CASSPQGPDTEAFF | TGCGCCAGCAGCCCACAGGGTCCGGACACTGAAGCTTTCTTT
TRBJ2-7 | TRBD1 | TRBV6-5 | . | CASSYGTGGHYEQYF | TGTGCCAGCAGTTACGGGACAGGGGGGCACTACGAGCAGTACTTC
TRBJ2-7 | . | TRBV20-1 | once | CSVPNGDEQYF | TGCAGTGTTCCAAATGGTGACGAGCAGTACTTC
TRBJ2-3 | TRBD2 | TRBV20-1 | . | CSARDELAGVDTQYF | TGCAGTGCTAGAGATGAACTAGCGGGGGTGGATACGCAGTATTTT
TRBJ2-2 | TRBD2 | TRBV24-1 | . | CATSEIGAGAVGELFF | TGTGCCACCAGTGAGATTGGAGCGGGGGCGGTCGGGGAGCTGTTTTTT
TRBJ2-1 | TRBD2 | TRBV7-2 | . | CASSRPAGAAYNEQFF | TGTGCCAGCAGCCGTCCAGCGGGGGCCGCCTACAATGAGCAGTTCTTC
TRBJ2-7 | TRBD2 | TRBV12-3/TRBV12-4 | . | CASSSSPGGRAYEQYF | TGTGCCAGCAGTTCCTCCCCGGGGGGGCGAGCCTACGAGCAGTACTTC
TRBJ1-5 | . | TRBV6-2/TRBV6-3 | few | CASSYSGGSQPQHF | TGTGCCAGCAGTTACTCGGGGGGTTCCCAGCCCCAGCATTTT
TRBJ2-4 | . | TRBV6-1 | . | CASSEGGAPNIQYF | TGTGCCAGCAGCGAAGGGGGGGCGCCTAACATTCAGTACTTC
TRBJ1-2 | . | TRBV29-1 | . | CSVIPPHSNYGYTF | TGCAGCGTTATCCCGCCGCACAGCAACTATGGCTACACCTTC
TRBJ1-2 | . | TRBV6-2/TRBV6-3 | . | CASGTFGYTF | TGTGCCAGCGGAACTTTCGGCTACACCTTC
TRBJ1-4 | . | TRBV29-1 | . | CSVSIRDRLEKLFF | TGCAGCGTATCGATCCGGGACCGCCTGGAAAAACTGTTTTTT
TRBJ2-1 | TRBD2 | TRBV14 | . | CASSPRLAGINEQFF | TGTGCCAGCAGCCCCCGACTAGCGGGGATCAATGAGCAGTTCTTC
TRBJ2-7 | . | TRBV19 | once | CASSISGLSSYEQYF | TGTGCCAGTAGTATTTCAGGGCTAAGCTCCTACGAGCAGTACTTC
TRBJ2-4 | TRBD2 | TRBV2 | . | CASSHGGKDKNIQYF | TGTGCCAGCAGTCACGGGGGGAAGGACAAAAACATTCAGTACTTC
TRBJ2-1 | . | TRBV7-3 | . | CASSPPGENNEQFF | TGTGCCAGCAGCCCTCCCGGGGAGAACAATGAGCAGTTCTTC
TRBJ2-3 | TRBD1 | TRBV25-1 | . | CASSLTGARDTQYF | TGTGCCAGCAGTTTGACAGGGGCAAGGGATACGCAGTATTTT
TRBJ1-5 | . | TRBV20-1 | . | CSATLQGNPNQPQHF | TGCAGTGCTACTCTACAGGGCAACCCGAATCAGCCCCAGCATTTT
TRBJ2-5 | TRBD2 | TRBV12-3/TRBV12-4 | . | CASSLGAGGRETQYF | TGTGCCAGCAGTTTAGGTGCGGGGGGGCGAGAGACCCAGTACTTC
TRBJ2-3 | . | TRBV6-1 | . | CASSDRSGTDTQYF | TGTGCCAGCTCGGACCGATCTGGCACAGATACGCAGTATTTT
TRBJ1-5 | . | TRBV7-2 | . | CASSMTNQPQHF | TGTGCCAGCAGCATGACCAATCAGCCCCAGCATTTT
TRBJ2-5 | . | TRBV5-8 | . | CATKIRGGETQYF | TGTGCCACCAAGATCAGGGGCGGAGAGACCCAGTACTTC
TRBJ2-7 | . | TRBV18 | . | CASSPNTYEQYF | TGTGCCAGCTCACCAAATACTTACGAGCAGTACTTC
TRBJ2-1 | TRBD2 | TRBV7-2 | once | CASSLLGGGYNEQFF | TGTGCCAGCAGCTTATTGGGCGGGGGCTACAATGAGCAGTTCTTC
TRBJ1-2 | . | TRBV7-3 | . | CASSLNGGRGYGYTF | TGTGCCAGCAGCCTTAATGGGGGGCGAGGCTATGGCTACACCTTC
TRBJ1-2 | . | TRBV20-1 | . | CSAKRGLGASDGYTF | TGCAGTGCTAAACGAGGGCTCGGTGCTTCGGATGGCTACACCTTC
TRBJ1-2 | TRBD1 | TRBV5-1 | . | CASSVGTGGNGYTF | TGCGCCAGCAGCGTGGGGACAGGGGGCAATGGCTACACCTTC
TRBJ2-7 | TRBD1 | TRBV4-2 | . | CASSQDLTGGDEQYF | TGTGCCAGCAGCCAAGATCTTACAGGGGGCGACGAGCAGTACTTC
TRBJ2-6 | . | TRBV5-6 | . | CASSLGAPANVLTF | TGTGCCAGCAGCTTAGGGGCCCCGGCCAACGTCCTGACTTTC
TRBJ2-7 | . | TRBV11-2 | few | CASSLALFSNEQYF | TGTGCCAGCAGCTTAGCACTGTTCTCAAACGAGCAGTACTTC
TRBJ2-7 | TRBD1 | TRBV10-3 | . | CAISDRTGFGEQYF | TGTGCCATCAGTGATAGGACAGGTTTCGGCGAGCAGTACTTC
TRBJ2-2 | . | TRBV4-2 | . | CASSQDRLGVVGNTGELFF | TGTGCCAGCAGCCAAGATCGCCTAGGGGTAGTTGGGAACACCGGGGAGCTGTTTTTT
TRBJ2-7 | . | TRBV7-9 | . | CASSFAGAYEQYF | TGTGCCAGCAGCTTCGCCGGGGCCTACGAGCAGTACTTC